One T cell receptor beta chain is described in this entry. Time point: pretreatment peripheral blood. Patients were diagnosed with urothelial carcinoma, either locally advanced or metastatic. Patients each gave 1 to 8 samples, pretreatment and on-treatment. This record comes from a study of PD-L1 blockade in urothelial cancer. Turning to the study itself: Analyses were performed on blood at 3 weeks after treatment start (the second dose) and at 6 weeks.

Profiling relied on immunoSEQ multiplex PCR, and the TCRdb table lists in-frame clones only, not all of them. The data show 75,000 to 95,000 clones, around 85% seen once. CDR1 MDHEN and CDR2 SYDVKM come from the germline V gene. V shed 4 bases, J shed 0 bases, and the junction held 5 bases outside the gene matches. This CDR3 region has 15 residues. The genes are TRBV28 and TRBJ1-1; TRBD1 matches 7 bases. The clonotype comes from a man aged 40-50 years with urothelial cancer. The sequencing used PBMCs, collected around atezolizumab (anti-PD-L1) treatment. CDR3 sequence (DNA): TGTGCCAGCAGTTGGGACAGACTAATGAACACTGAAGCTTTCTTT. Translation: CASSWDRLMNTEAFF.